Listed below are T cell receptor beta chains from one sample, sequenced in a study of T cells in Graves' hyperthyroidism and ophthalmopathy. MiXCR, applied by TCRdb to the multiplex PCR reads, yields one record per CDR3 protein. The sample has about 380,000 distinct CDR3 sequences; roughly 18% are singletons. Sequencing was carried out using blood. These receptors all come from a young man with Graves' ophthalmopathy. CDR3s include the opening cysteine and the closing phenylalanine or tryptophan. The D gene is left open where the match is weak. Clone size is not always given. Where it is, it says once, few, many or a class for expanded clones.

D gene,V gene,J gene,clone size,CDR3 DNA,CDR3 protein
NA,TRBV9,TRBJ1-2,many,TGTGCCAGCAGCGCACAGGGCTATGGCTACACCTTC,CASSAQGYGYTF
NA,TRBV5-8,TRBJ1-5,many,TGTGCCAGCAGCTTGGGAGGTCTTCAGCCCCAGCATTTT,CASSLGGLQPQHF
NA,TRBV11-2,TRBJ1-6,many,TGTGCCAGCAGCATCGTACAGGCCAATTCACCCCTCCACTTT,CASSIVQANSPLHF
TRBD1,TRBV7-9,TRBJ1-1,NA,TGTGCCAGCAGCTTCAGGCCGGGACAGGGGGCTGAAGCTTTCTTT,CASSFRPGQGAEAFF
NA,TRBV9,TRBJ1-1,NA,TGTGCCAGCAGCGTAGAGCCCAAAGGGGAAGCTTTCTTT,CASSVEPKGEAFF
NA,TRBV28,TRBJ1-5,many,TGTGCCAGCAGTTTCTCCGGCGGTCAGCCCCAGCATTTT,CASSFSGGQPQHF
NA,TRBV19,TRBJ1-1,NA,TGTGCCAGTAACCTGGGCGGTGGGGCTGTAGAAGCTTTCTTT,CASNLGGGAVEAFF
NA,TRBV20-1,TRBJ1-2,NA,TGCAGTGCTAGCCGGAGGGGTACGGGAGGCTACACCTTC,CSASRRGTGGYTF
NA,TRBV2,TRBJ2-7,many,TGTGCCAGCAGTGAAGCCCTTACCCTTAGCTCCTACGAGCAGTACTTC,CASSEALTLSSYEQYF
NA,TRBV7-2,TRBJ1-1,many,TGTGCCAGCAGCTTAGATCAGGGGTCCACTGAAGCTTTCTTT,CASSLDQGSTEAFF
TRBD1,TRBV18,TRBJ1-6,NA,TGTGCCAGCTCACCCGGGACAGGGGATAATTCACCCCTCCACTTT,CASSPGTGDNSPLHF
NA,TRBV4-1,TRBJ1-4,few,TGCGCCAGCAGCACACAGGGAGGTACTAATGAAAAACTGTTTTTT,CASSTQGGTNEKLFF
TRBD2,TRBV10-2,TRBJ2-1,NA,TGCGCCAGCATAAGCGGGGGGGCCCCTACCCCCAATGAGCAGTTCTTC,CASISGGAPTPNEQFF
NA,TRBV28,TRBJ1-1,NA,TGTGCCAGCAGTTTAAGATTACAAGCTTTCTTT,CASSLRLQAFF
TRBD1,TRBV7-3,TRBJ1-1,NA,TGTGCCAGCAGCTCCCGGACAGGGGGGACGGATACTGAAGCTTTCTTT,CASSSRTGGTDTEAFF
NA,TRBV28,TRBJ1-5,many,TGTGCCAGCGGAGATCGAAAGGGGGACAATCAGCCCCAGCATTTT,CASGDRKGDNQPQHF
TRBD1,TRBV9,TRBJ1-6,few,TGTGCCAGCAGCGTTGGGACAGCGAGTTCACCCCTCCACTTT,CASSVGTASSPLHF
NA,TRBV20-1,TRBJ2-4,NA,TGCAGTGCTAGAGGCCTGGGAGCCAAAAACATTCAGTACTTC,CSARGLGAKNIQYF
TRBD2,TRBV11-1,TRBJ2-5,once,TGTGCCAGCAGCTGGGCGGGAGTCGAGACCCAGTACTTC,CASSWAGVETQYF
NA,TRBV5-1,TRBJ2-1,few,TGCGCCAGCAGCTTGAGGGACACACATAGCGGGCATGAGCAGTTCTTC,CASSLRDTHSGHEQFF
TRBD1,TRBV6-1,TRBJ2-7,many,TGTGCCAGCAGCCCCGGACAGGGTGACCTCTCCGAGCAGTACTTC,CASSPGQGDLSEQYF
NA,TRBV14,TRBJ2-1,many,TGTGCCAGCAGCCAAGATAGGGCTTACAATGAGCAGTTCTTC,CASSQDRAYNEQFF
NA,TRBV4-1,TRBJ1-2,once,TGCGCCAGCAGCCCCCCAGGGGACGTCTATGGCTACACCTTC,CASSPPGDVYGYTF
NA,TRBV6-5,TRBJ2-5,NA,TGTGCCAGCAGTTACAACAGGGAAGAGACCCAGTGCTTC,CASSYNREETQCF
NA,TRBV12-3/TRBV12-4,TRBJ1-2,many,TGTGCCAGCAGTTTAAGGAACAGCTATGGCTACACCTTC,CASSLRNSYGYTF
TRBD1,TRBV7-3,TRBJ1-1,many,TGTGCCAGCAGCATGGGACAGGCACCCACTGAAGCTTTCTTT,CASSMGQAPTEAFF
NA,TRBV5-1,TRBJ2-1,many,TGCGCCAGCAGCTCGGCGGGCAGCTACAATGAGCAGTTCTTC,CASSSAGSYNEQFF
TRBD1,TRBV7-9,TRBJ1-2,few,TGTGCCAGCAGCTTGGTGTACAGGGGAACTAACTATGGCTACACCTTC,CASSLVYRGTNYGYTF
TRBD1,TRBV7-3,TRBJ2-1,many,TGTGCCAGCAGCATAGGGGACAGGGGCCCCTACAATGAGCAGTTCTTC,CASSIGDRGPYNEQFF
NA,TRBV25-1,TRBJ2-7,NA,TGTGCCAGCAGTGAACCCGGGCTTTACGAGCAGTACTTC,CASSEPGLYEQYF
NA,TRBV4-1,TRBJ1-5,NA,TGCGCCAGCAGCCAGGACCCAGCTCAGCCCCAGCATTTT,CASSQDPAQPQHF
TRBD1,TRBV2,TRBJ1-1,NA,TGTGCCAGCATCGGACAGGGGGTATCTGAAGCTTTCTTT,CASIGQGVSEAFF
NA,TRBV4-1,TRBJ1-5,few,TGCGCCAGCAGCCCGGACGGGATCCTCAATCAGCCCCAGCATTTT,CASSPDGILNQPQHF
NA,TRBV4-2,TRBJ2-6,few,TGTGCCAGCAGCCAAGATCTGTATTCTTTCTCTGGGGCCAACGTCCTGACTTTC,CASSQDLYSFSGANVLTF
NA,TRBV6-5,TRBJ1-3,NA,TGTGCCAGCAGTTACTCGAGCGGGGACACCATATATTTT,CASSYSSGDTIYF
NA,TRBV19,TRBJ1-2,NA,TGTGCCAGTACCCCGGTCGTTAACTATGGCTACACCTTC,CASTPVVNYGYTF
NA,TRBV12-3/TRBV12-4,TRBJ2-1,many,TGTGCCAGCAGGACTACACCTTACAATGAGCAGTTCTTC,CASRTTPYNEQFF
NA,TRBV19,TRBJ2-7,NA,TGTGCCAGTAGTATTGGTCAGGACTCCTACGAGCAGTACTTC,CASSIGQDSYEQYF
TRBD2,TRBV12-3/TRBV12-4,TRBJ2-2,few,TGTGCCAGCAGTCCAGAGCGGGGGACGCCCGGGGAGCTGTTTTTT,CASSPERGTPGELFF
TRBD2,TRBV20-1,TRBJ2-1,many,TGCAGTGCTAGTAGCGGGACACTCCCCAATGAGCAGTTCTTC,CSASSGTLPNEQFF
TRBD1,TRBV28,TRBJ2-1,NA,TGTGCCAGCAGTCGCCCCGGGACAGGGGCCAACAATGAGCAGTTCTTC,CASSRPGTGANNEQFF
TRBD1,TRBV29-1,TRBJ2-7,NA,TGCAGCGTGCGGACAGGGTCAAGCGAGCAGTACTTC,CSVRTGSSEQYF
NA,TRBV6-1,TRBJ2-5,many,TGTGCCAGCAGTGAAGCGCTTGTCTGGGGGCCGTTCCGAGAGACCCAGTACTTC,CASSEALVWGPFRETQYF
NA,TRBV7-9,TRBJ1-2,many,TGTGCCAGCAGTTTAGCGGGGAGCTATGGCTACACCTTC,CASSLAGSYGYTF
NA,TRBV6-1,TRBJ2-7,many,TGTGCCAGCACTGGGGTGATGGGGAAACCCTACGAGCAGTACTTC,CASTGVMGKPYEQYF
NA,TRBV20-1,TRBJ1-1,many,TGCAGTGCTAGGCTCGATGGAGGGACTGAAGCTTTCTTT,CSARLDGGTEAFF
NA,TRBV3-1,TRBJ1-5,NA,TGTGCCAGCAGCCAAGGGTGGGGGTCCAATCAGCCCCAGCATTTT,CASSQGWGSNQPQHF
NA,TRBV10-1,TRBJ2-7,few,TGCGCCCAGGGGAACAGCAAGTCTTCCTACGAGCAGTACTTC,CAQGNSKSSYEQYF
NA,TRBV5-1,TRBJ1-1,NA,TGCGCCAGCAGCTGGAGCAGGGGCTCGGACACTGAAGCTTTCTTT,CASSWSRGSDTEAFF
NA,TRBV6-1,TRBJ1-4,NA,TGTGCCAGCGTGGACAGTATCTATGAAAAACTGTTTTTT,CASVDSIYEKLFF
NA,TRBV6-1,TRBJ2-7,NA,TGTGCCAGCAGGGGGTCTTTAGGAGGCCCCAACTACGAGCAGTACTTC,CASRGSLGGPNYEQYF
NA,TRBV7-9,TRBJ1-6,NA,TGTGCCAGCAGCTTAACCCGCGATTCACCCCTCCACTTT,CASSLTRDSPLHF
NA,TRBV27,TRBJ2-1,many,TGTGCCAGCAGTTTTGCCCGGGGCGAGTACAATGAGCAGTTCTTC,CASSFARGEYNEQFF
NA,TRBV5-1,TRBJ2-1,NA,TGCGCCAGCAGCTTGTCGGGGGACGGTCGTGGGTCCTACAATGAGCAGTTCTTC,CASSLSGDGRGSYNEQFF